This entry is about one TCR beta chain. What antigen it recognizes has not been identified. No qualities accompany the bases; no much larger clone lies one base away. The sample is drawn from a study of tumor and adjacent non-tumor tissue in lung cancer (dated by TCRdb to 2016 to 2019). Regarding the study in general: The cohort included approximately 13 adenocarcinoma, 2 squamous cell carcinoma and 1 small cell lung cancer patients. Bulk TCRbeta repertoires were compared between lung tumor tissue and matched distant non-tumor lung tissue obtained from roughly 16 lung cancer patients. The approximately 15 patients were aged about 31 to 80 years, included 10 men and 5 women, and had TNM stage I to III disease. For each patient, one tumor sample and one normal lung sample were taken, giving some 33 paired specimens that underwent TCRbeta CDR3 sequencing. Sequencing produced more than 100,000,000 productive TCRbeta reads in total, an average of about 4 million reads per sample.

Trimming costs V 4 bases and J 0 bases, and their ends lie 19 bases apart. The CDR3 has 18 amino acids, counting the end cysteine and phenylalanine. Only the CDR3 DNA is retained, 54 bases long and in frame from the first base. Per the germline V gene, ENHRY is the CDR1 and SYGVKD is the CDR2. General conclusions and limits of the study: Significantly higher TCR diversity (inverse Simpson) was observed in tumor tissue than in normal lung tissue (approximately 440 vs 150, P = 0.0075, Mann-Whitney U test). Significantly higher TCR diversity was found in younger patients, and higher tumor TCR diversity was associated with shorter overall and disease-free survival. Only approximately 16 patients were included in the cohort, and the need for larger samples and more detailed clinical data was noted by the authors. The methods do not name the sequencing platform or mention unique molecular identifiers. Because peripheral blood was not sequenced, blood TCRbeta repertoires in the lung cancer patients of the study were not examined. The top 100 clones accounted for a significantly larger cumulative portion of the repertoire in normal lung than in tumor tissue.

RNA was isolated from bulk unsorted tissue, and RNA quality was assessed with a NanoDrop ND-1000 and an Agilent 2100. Distant non-tumor tissue taken more than 3 cm from the tumor edge was used as the normal lung sample. The donors were newly diagnosed lung cancer patients admitted for thoracic surgery in China from August to November 2014 who had not received prior chemotherapy. Patients with previous radiotherapy or chemotherapy, or with another concurrent cancer, were excluded from the study. Pieces of surgical tissue measuring roughly 1-2.3 cm3 were kept in RNAlater solution and stored at -80 degrees C until use. Receptor libraries were prepared by multiplex PCR. The instrument given in TCRdb is Illumina HiSeq 2500. TCRbeta libraries were constructed through three rounds of nested PCR with primers (Table S4) according to protocols modified from ARM-PCR. Before sequencing, PCR products of 200-500 bp were cut from the gel and purified using the QIAquick gel extraction kit. In the source study's methods: Trimmomatic was used to clean the reads, FLASH merged the cleaned reads into complete CDR3 sequences, and MiTCR assigned the sequences to V(D)J germline segments. Clonal diversity was computed as the inverse Simpson's index with VDJtools. Productive reads were defined as in-frame sequences without a premature stop codon. TCRdb trimmed the raw reads at Q25, called clones with MiXCR and kept productive beta chains. Each CDR3 protein gets just one entry, which takes the most common genes and DNA from the rows behind it. Clone size and V and J calls follow TCRdb, not the original study. Within this sample are about 90,000 distinct CDR3 sequences, with around 82% of them counted one time only. Around a fifth of the sample is taken by the ten largest.

The V gene is TRBV10-3 and the J gene is TRBJ1-3, with the D gene call left open. The receptor comes from a woman between 45 and 65 years old with non-small cell lung cancer. Material for sequencing was distant non-tumor lung tissue. CDR3 region: CAISGSGGRLNSGNTIYF. The base sequence is TGTGCCATCAGTGGGTCCGGTGGGAGACTTAACTCTGGAAACACCATATATTTT.